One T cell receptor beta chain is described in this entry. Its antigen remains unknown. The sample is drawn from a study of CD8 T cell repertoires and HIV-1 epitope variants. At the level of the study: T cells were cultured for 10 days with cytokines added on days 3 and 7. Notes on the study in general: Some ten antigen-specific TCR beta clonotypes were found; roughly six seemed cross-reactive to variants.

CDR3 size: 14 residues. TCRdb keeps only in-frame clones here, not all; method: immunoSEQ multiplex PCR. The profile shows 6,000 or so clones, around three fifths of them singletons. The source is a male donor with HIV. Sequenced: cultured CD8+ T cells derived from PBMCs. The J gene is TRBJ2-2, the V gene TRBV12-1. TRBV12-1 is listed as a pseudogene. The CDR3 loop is CASSFERPTGELFF. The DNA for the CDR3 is TGTGCCAGCAGCTTTGAACGACCTACCGGGGAGCTGTTTTTT.